The entry that follows covers one TCR beta chain sequence. Its specificity is unknown. This sample was included in a study of cytomegalovirus exposure and HLA in healthy donors. Broader study findings: Usually a TCR sequence was rare, but some public TCRs were found in many donors.

Germline CDR1 and CDR2: KGHSH and LQKENI. V dropped 2 bases and J dropped 5 bases, with 3 bases sitting between them. CDR3 size: 12 residues. The primer mix had 60 Vbeta and 13 Jbeta primers. Some clones are missing from TCRdb's copy, which holds only in-frame ones; the method was immunoSEQ multiplex PCR. The data show approximately 160,000 clones, roughly 71% seen once. The source is a woman aged 45-65 years in good health and CMV-seropositive. The gene calls are TRBV18 and TRBJ1-4, with no clear D. Sequencing was performed on PBMCs. CDR3 DNA: TGTGCCAGCTCACCAGAGAATGAAAAACTGTTTTTT. Translated, it gives CASSPENEKLFF.